This TCR beta chain was captured by sequencing in a study of cytomegalovirus exposure and HLA in healthy donors. Study results and limitations: According to the study, 150 to 200 TCR beta chains were cytomegalovirus-associated.

Healthy bone marrow donors formed the donor group. Trimming took 6 bases from V and 10 from J, leaving 19 bases between them. This CDR3 region has 15 residues. CDR1 SNHLY and CDR2 FYNNEI come from the germline V gene. A note on this clone: The antigen remains unidentified.

60 Vbeta and 13 Jbeta primers were used in PCR. Repertoires were generated with immunoSEQ multiplex PCR, while TCRdb's copy carries only in-frame clones and drops some. Of around 150,000 clones listed, around 85% are singletons. The sequenced sample consisted of PBMCs. The chain uses TRBV2 and TRBJ1-6; maybe TRBD1 (6 bases). The sequence derives from a man aged 40-49 years in good health and CMV-seropositive. The CDR3 region has the DNA TGTGCCAGCAGCTTGTTCCGACAGGTTGACTCACCCCTCCACTTT. This gives the protein CASSLFRQVDSPLHF.